This T cell receptor beta chain is drawn from a study of blood T cells in healthy people across ages. Findings and caveats of the study: In the absence of known donor CMV status, changes in expanded clonotypes were possibly confounded.

With a J-beta primer mix and a sample-barcoded 5' primer, a second PCR ran about 7 to 12 cycles. Each cDNA molecule was tagged by a template-switch adaptor with 12 random nucleotides. TCRdb re-called the 5' RACE reads with MiXCR, one entry per CDR3 protein. This table holds 590,000 or so distinct CDR3 sequences, about 30% found once. This clonotype occurred many times. The antigen remains undetermined. The clonotype was recovered from a woman older than 75 in good health. Material for sequencing was blood.

CDR3 protein: CSVPTGDTQYF. For the CDR3, the DNA is TGCAGTGTCCCAACTGGGGATACGCAGTATTTT. The chain recombines TRBV20-1 with TRBJ2-3; no definite D call. Germline V CDR1 and CDR2: DFQATT, SNEGSKA (reference sequence). The CDR3 spans 11 residues. V was shortened by 7 bases and J by 6 bases, with 11 bases between the two germline ends.